Below are 25 T cell receptor beta chains sequenced from a single sample in a study of blood T cell repertoires in COVID-19. The data were produced by immunoSEQ multiplex PCR, yet TCRdb's version contains in-frame clones alone and is incomplete. The sample has some 360,000 clones, approximately 89% seen once. Sequences were obtained from peripheral blood. The receptors were sampled from a woman aged 55-70 years with COVID-19, enrolled during active disease.

This rearrangement joins TRBV12-3 or TRBV12-4 to TRBJ1-4; D remains ambiguous. The germline V and J ends were trimmed by 5 bases and 3 bases, with 7 bases remaining between them. There are 13 residues in the CDR3. This CDR3 is CASSRLSNEKLFF. The CDR3 region has the DNA TGTGCCAGCAGTCGGTTATCTAATGAAAAACTGTTTTTT.

This clone was found once. The chain couples TRBV7-9 to TRBJ2-3; weak D call: TRBD1 (6 bases). V was cut by 2 bases and J by 0 bases, with 9 bases left in between. Germline assignment: CDR1 SEHNR and CDR2 FQNEAQ (reference sequence). The CDR3 runs 15 residues. The CDR3 nucleotides read TGTGCCAGCAGCTTACGGACAGCTAGCACAGATACGCAGTATTTT. It is translated as CASSLRTASTDTQYF.

The V and J genes are TRBV4-2 and TRBJ1-2, with 7 nucleotides matching TRBD1. With V trimmed by 0 bases and J by 5 bases, 6 bases remained unmatched. Germline V gene sequence: CDR1 LGHNA, CDR2 YNFKEQ. The CDR3 totals 15 residues. CDR3 sequence: CASSQDHGTAYGYTF. As DNA, the CDR3 is TGTGCCAGCAGCCAAGATCATGGGACAGCTTATGGCTACACCTTC.

This chain connects TRBV5-1 to TRBJ1-4, with no clear D. Deletions cut 4 bases from V and 0 bases from J, with 7 bases between. Germline V gene data show CDR1 as SGHRS and CDR2 as YFSETQ. The length of the CDR3 is 14 residues. CDR3 region: CASSVRATNEKLFF. CDR3 DNA sequence: TGCGCCAGCAGCGTGAGAGCAACTAATGAAAAACTGTTTTTT.

The V and J genes are TRBV10-3 and TRBJ2-3, with 12 bases matching TRBD1. The length of the CDR3 is 17 residues. Germline-derived CDR1 and CDR2 are ENHRY and SYGVKD. The V gene end was trimmed by 2 bases and the J gene end by 4 bases; junction bases not matched to a gene: 7. The CDR3 region is CAISERGDRGLADTQYF. For the CDR3, the DNA is TGTGCCATCAGTGAGAGGGGGGACAGGGGGCTTGCAGATACGCAGTATTTT.

The chain employs TRBV5-8 and TRBJ1-4, with TRBD1 matching over 8 bases. The CDR3 spans 16 residues. Per the germline V gene, CDR1 is SGHTS and CDR2 is YDEGEE. The J segment lost 3 bases and the V segment lost 5 bases, leaving 9 bases of the junction unmatched. The CDR3 coding sequence is TGTGCCAGCAGTTCCAGGGGGCGCGGAGCTAATGAAAAACTGTTTTTT. The encoded protein is CASSSRGRGANEKLFF.

Concerning this clone itself: One end of the junction is discordant with germline, which a read error may explain. The CDR3 spells CDARRGDVDQPQHF. CDR3 coding DNA: TGCGACGCAAGACGGGGGGACGTTGATCAGCCCCAGCATTTT. This sequence joins TRBV14 and TRBJ1-5, with D possibly matching TRBD1 (5 bases). This CDR3 contains 14 residues. Per the germline V gene, CDR1 is SGHDN and CDR2 is FVKESK. The full variable domain, in which reference TRBV14 and TRBJ1-5 provide the parts outside the CDR3, is EAGVTQFPSHSVIEKGQTVTLRCDPISGHDNLYWYRRVMGKEIKFLLHFVKESKQDESGMPNNRFLAERTGGTYSTLKVQPAELEDSGVYFCDARRGDVDQPQHFGDGTRLSIL.

Of note for this clone: The sample has other DNA sequences that encode this CDR3 too. The V and J genes are TRBV6-5 and TRBJ2-7; TRBD1 aligns across 9 bases. This CDR3 is 15 amino acids long. With V trimmed by 2 bases and J by 2 bases, 4 bases remained unmatched. Germline V gene data show CDR1 as MNHEY and CDR2 as SVGAGI. The chain's CDR3 is CASSYSGTGTYEQYF. The CDR3 bases are TGTGCCAGCAGTTACAGCGGGACAGGGACCTACGAGCAGTACTTC.

The chain is built from TRBV5-1 and TRBJ2-5, with TRBD1 identical over 10 bases. J was trimmed by 9 bases and V by 0 bases; bases with no gene match: 8. Germline CDR1 SGHRS, CDR2 YFSETQ. The CDR3 is 15 residues long. CDR3 sequence: CASSLEGTGVFAQYF. Here the CDR3 DNA reads TGCGCCAGCAGCTTGGAGGGGACAGGGGTTTTCGCCCAGTACTTC.

V gene TRBV19 combines with J gene TRBJ1-5; TRBD1 is a possible D gene (6 bases). V was trimmed by 2 bases and J by 3 bases, leaving 14 bases between them. The V gene's germline CDR1 is LNHDA and CDR2 SQIVND (reference sequence). The CDR3 totals 16 residues. CDR3 residues: CASSIINRASNQPQHF. In DNA form, the CDR3 reads TGTGCCAGTAGTATAATCAACAGGGCCTCCAATCAGCCCCAGCATTTT.

The chain has TRBV5-1 and TRBJ1-4, with D perhaps TRBD1 (5 bases). With 5 bases removed from V and 2 bases from J, the gap between germline ends came to 19 bases. The CDR3 extends over 17 amino acids. CDR1 and CDR2 from the germline V gene are SGHRS and YFSETQ. CDR3 DNA: TGCGCCAGCAGACAAAACCCCGGGGGGTCGACTAATGAAAAACTGTTTTTT. It specifies CASRQNPGGSTNEKLFF.

The CDR3 bases are TGTGCCAGTAACAATGAGCAGTTCTTC. Translating gives CASNNEQFF. The rearrangement uses TRBV27 and TRBJ2-1; no definite D call. Trimming took 9 bases from V and 5 from J, leaving 2 bases between them. The V gene's germline CDR1 is MNHEY and CDR2 SMNVEV (reference sequence). The CDR3 is made up of 9 amino acids.

The chain employs TRBV19 and TRBJ1-1; D unresolved. V shed 1 base and J shed 1 base, with 13 bases lying between them. The CDR3 sequence is 16 residues long. Germline assignment: CDR1 LNHDA and CDR2 SQIVND (reference sequence). This chain's CDR3 is CASSIGWEARNTEAFF. The CDR3 DNA reads as TGTGCCAGTAGTATAGGGTGGGAGGCGAGGAACACTGAAGCTTTCTTT.

This rearrangement joins TRBV18 to TRBJ1-4, with 8 bases matching TRBD1. The germline V gene has CDR1 KGHSH and CDR2 LQKENI. The V and J ends lost 4 bases and 4 bases, in that order; junction bases with no gene match: 2. The CDR3 has 14 amino acids. This CDR3 reads CASSRTGSNEKLFF. The CDR3 DNA reads as TGTGCCAGCTCACGGACAGGGAGTAATGAAAAACTGTTTTTT.

This clone is a singleton in its sample. V usage is TRBV30 and J usage is TRBJ2-3, with D possibly TRBD1 on 6 matching bases. Germline values: CDR1 GTSNPN, CDR2 SVGIG (reference sequence). Trimming shortened V by 3 bases and J by 0 bases, and 13 bases separated the two germline ends. The CDR3 sequence is 15 residues long. The CDR3: CAWRRSGTSTDTQYF. CDR3 sequence (DNA): TGTGCCTGGAGGCGCTCCGGGACAAGCACAGATACGCAGTATTTT. Supplemented by reference TRBV30 and TRBJ2-3, the full variable domain reads SQTIHQWPATLVQPVGSPLSLECTVEGTSNPNLYWYRQAAGRGLQLLFYSVGIGQISSEVPQNLSASRPQDRQFILSSKKLLLSDSGFYLCAWRRSGTSTDTQYFGPGTRLTVL.

The J gene is TRBJ2-7, the V gene TRBV6-5, with TRBD1 as a possible D gene (6 bases). In germline, CDR1 is MNHEY, CDR2 SVGAGI. CDR3 length: 14 residues. V was pared by 7 bases and J by 0 bases, with 13 bases between. Here the CDR3 reads CASNRPGDSYEQYF. DNA of the CDR3: TGTGCCAGCAACCGGCCAGGGGACTCCTACGAGCAGTACTTC.

This clone appeared a few times. This chain uses TRBV30 with TRBJ1-4; possible D gene TRBD1, 5 bases. Germline assignment: CDR1 GTSNPN and CDR2 SVGIG (reference sequence). V lost 1 base and J lost 4, with 13 bases in between. CDR3 size: 15 residues. The chain's CDR3 is CAWSADSSLNEKLFF. The CDR3 DNA follows: TGTGCCTGGAGTGCCGACAGCTCGCTTAATGAAAAACTGTTTTTT.

The genes are TRBV5-1 and TRBJ1-1; D is uncertain. CDR1 SGHRS and CDR2 YFSETQ come from the germline V gene. There are 14 residues in the CDR3. V lost 5 bases and J 8 bases, leaving 19 bases between the germline ends. CDR3: CASRLSHNSPEAFF. The CDR3 bases are TGCGCCAGCAGACTGTCCCATAACAGCCCGGAAGCTTTCTTT. The complete variable domain, with remaining parts taken from reference TRBV5-1 and TRBJ1-1, reads KAGVTQTPRYLIKTRGQQVTLSCSPISGHRSVSWYQQTPGQGLQFLFEYFSETQRNKGNFPGRFSGRQFSNSRSEMNVSTLELGDSALYLCASRLSHNSPEAFFGQGTRLTVV.

V gene TRBV5-4 combines with J gene TRBJ2-7; TRBD2 might be the D (6 bases). In germline, CDR1 is SGHNT, CDR2 YYREEE (reference sequence). The germline V and J ends were trimmed by 4 bases and 1 base, with 15 bases remaining between them. The CDR3 loop spans 15 amino acids. Here the CDR3 reads CASSPTRAQSYEQYF. The DNA for the CDR3 is TGTGCCAGCAGCCCGACTAGGGCGCAATCCTACGAGCAGTACTTC.

In nucleotides, the CDR3 is TGTGCCACCCGGGACTATAATCAGCCCCAGCATTTT. It translates to CATRDYNQPQHF. This chain links TRBV19 with TRBJ1-5, with a possible D match to TRBD1 (5 bases). The ends were cut back, 10 bases at V and 4 bases at J, with 11 bases in the middle. The CDR3 has 12 amino acids. Germline CDR1 and CDR2: LNHDA and SQIVND (reference sequence).

The chain employs TRBV19 and TRBJ1-2, with TRBD1 matching 9 bases. This CDR3 is built from 15 residues. Germline V lookup: CDR1 LNHDA, CDR2 SQIVND (reference sequence). The ends lost 3 bases at V and 6 bases at J; junction bases unmatched: 8. The CDR3 reads CASSITGTGINGYTF. CDR3 nucleotide sequence: TGTGCCAGTAGTATTACGGGGACAGGGATTAATGGCTACACCTTC. Drawing the rest from reference TRBV19 and TRBJ1-2, the complete variable domain is DGGITQSPKYLFRKEGQNVTLSCEQNLNHDAMYWYRQDPGQGLRLIYYSQIVNDFQKGDIAEGYSVSREKKESFPLTVTSAQKNPTAFYLCASSITGTGINGYTFGSGTRLTVV.

This clone occurred once. The chain couples TRBV19 to TRBJ1-5, with 7 bases aligning to TRBD1. Unmatched junction bases numbered 3, after V lost 4 bases and J lost 0 bases. CDR3 length: 15 residues. Germline V gene lookup returns CDR1 LNHDA and CDR2 SQIVND (reference sequence). In DNA form, the CDR3 reads TGTGCCAGTAGTACCAGGACAGGTAGCAATCAGCCCCAGCATTTT. Translating it yields CASSTRTGSNQPQHF.

The chain is built from TRBV7-6 and TRBJ2-2, with TRBD2 matching over 7 bases. CDR1 is SGHVS, CDR2 FNYEAQ, per germline. Trimming cost V 2 bases and J 2 bases; bases outside gene matches: 5. This CDR3 is 16 amino acids long. In nucleotides, the CDR3 is TGTGCCAGCAGCTTACAAGCGGGGAGAAACACCGGGGAGCTGTTTTTT. Translating it yields CASSLQAGRNTGELFF. Looking up the rest from reference TRBV7-6 and TRBJ2-2 gives the full variable domain: GAGVSQSPRYKVTKRGQDVALRCDPISGHVSLYWYRQALGQGPEFLTYFNYEAQQDKSGLPNDRFSAERPEGSISTLTIQRTEQRDSAMYRCASSLQAGRNTGELFFGEGSRLTVL.

The rearrangement uses TRBV28 and TRBJ2-1; 8 bases map to TRBD2. Germline V gives CDR1 MDHEN, CDR2 SYDVKM. The CDR3 runs 15 residues. V was clipped by 4 bases and J by 7 bases; unmatched bases: 9. The CDR3 reads CASSSGTSSLNEQFF. CDR3 DNA sequence: TGTGCCAGCAGTTCCGGGACTAGTTCATTGAATGAGCAGTTCTTC.

In its sample, this clone was seen once. This rearrangement joins TRBV11-2 to TRBJ1-1; D gene ambiguous. Trimming pared 5 bases from V and 5 bases from J, leaving 21 bases between. CDR3 length: 16 amino acids. Per germline, CDR1 SGHAT and CDR2 FQNNGV. The CDR3 region has the DNA TGTGCCAGCAGCCCTACACCGACCGGAGGGCGGACTGAAGCTTTCTTT. Protein: CASSPTPTGGRTEAFF.